Listed here is a single TCR beta chain. This clonotype was seen at least ten times. The specificity of this receptor is unknown. One base away there is no much larger clone; base qualities are not given. The entry originates in a study of T cells in Graves' hyperthyroidism and ophthalmopathy (dated by TCRdb to about 2019). For the wider study: Peripheral blood was sampled at the time of initial diagnosis, prior to any treatment. In six Graves' hyperthyroidism patients, the study also compared T-cell repertoires from thyroid tissue with T-cell repertoires from blood. After blood sampling, hyperthyroidism patients were treated with methimazole at a starting dose of 30 mg daily, and ophthalmopathy patients were treated with high-dose intravenous methylprednisolone. The paper describes TCR Vbeta CDR3 sequencing of 140 or so peripheral blood samples, made up of some 40 ophthalmopathy patients, around 78 hyperthyroidism patients and some 17 progressor patients. A discovery cohort of 95 to 100 patients, about 40 with Graves' ophthalmopathy and fewer than 65 with stable Graves' hyperthyroidism, was used to find distinguishing TCR V-J signatures. Prospective prediction of ophthalmopathy was tested in an independent validation cohort of 18 hyperthyroidism patients and 17 patients who later progressed to ophthalmopathy. The 95 to 100 discovery patients were randomly divided into training and test sets at a 7:3 ratio. The full study reports these points: Sample size was not statistically predetermined, and investigators were not blinded to group allocation. Most expanded thyroid clonotypes (frequency above 0.001) were also detected in blood, suggesting blood repertoires may reflect thyroid immune responses. A model built on a 13 V-J signature distinguished ophthalmopathy from stable hyperthyroidism, reaching around 87% sensitivity and approximately 81% specificity in cross-validation and 80%/75% in testing. During validation, the model predicted progression to ophthalmopathy a median of approximately 7 months ahead of onset, with approximately 70% sensitivity and 72.22% specificity.

Ophthalmopathy patients had moderately to severely active disease, with a Clinical Activity Score of 3 or more, a NOSPECS grade of 4 or more, and a disease duration of less than 3 months. Patients with uncontrolled infections, other autoimmune diseases, pregnancy or lactation were excluded. Diagnoses were based on clinical symptoms, serum thyroxine and TRAb, thyroid ultrasound and orbital computed tomography. PBMCs were isolated from 7.5 to 10 ml of fresh peripheral blood by Ficoll-Paque density gradient centrifugation. Total RNA was extracted using Trizol reagent, and RNA quality was assessed on an Agilent 2100 Bioanalyzer. The TCR beta CDR3 regions were amplified from the RNA transcripts. The TCR CDR3 was subjected to a first round of RT-PCR using the HTBI primer set and the Qiagen OneStep RT-PCR kit. The libraries were constructed in a second round of multiplex PCR and then size-selected and purified. Paired-end sequencing of the libraries was performed with 100 bp reads on an Illumina HiSeq2000. The original pipeline was this. SOAPnuke was used to process the raw data, throwing out any read that contained adapters or uncalled bases, had a mean Phred below 15, or lacked an exact constant-primer or identifier match. High-quality paired reads were merged with COPE v1.2.5, and unique nucleotide sequences were defined as clonotypes. Clonotypes were aligned to IMGT TRBV, TRBD and TRBJ reference segments using MiTCR v1.1. Only V-J combinations with frequency above 0.0001, covering about 99% of repertoires, were analysed. The TCS score was defined as F50 (clonal expansion) divided by E x V (chaos), with BLOSUM62-based TCRdist calculated between CDR3 peptides within each V-J. Welch's t-statistics and random forest reduced around 520 V-J features to around 14, which were used in a naive Bayes classifier (R e1071). TCRdb passed the public sequencing reads through fastp at Q25 and MiXCR, retaining productive beta sequences. Each CDR3 protein appears once, grouped with its most common genes and DNA. The V and J calls and clone size come from TCRdb's table, not from the authors' own analysis. Present in this sample are fewer than 550,000 distinct CDR3 sequences, approximately 25% of which were seen just once. Of the sample, approximately 11% is held by the ten largest clones.

At the junction V is shortened by 3 bases and J by 4 bases, with 12 bases in between. The CDR3 has 14 amino acids, counting the end cysteine and phenylalanine. This entry keeps only the CDR3 DNA: 42 bases, framed from base 1. According to the germline V gene, CDR1 reads ENHRY and CDR2 reads SYGVKD. The sequenced sample consisted of blood. Recombination joined TRBV10-3 with TRBJ1-1; TRBD1 is a weak D gene call, 5 bases matching. The sequence was collected from a young woman with Graves' ophthalmopathy. The bases read TGTGCCATCAGTGACAGGGAAAGAGGCACTGAAGCTTTCTTT. This is translated as CAISDRERGTEAFF.